Below are 27 T cell receptor beta chains sequenced from a single sample in a study of T cell clonotyping in hematopoietic cell transplantation. Libraries were prepared by immunoSEQ multiplex PCR; TCRdb keeps only in-frame clonotypes and omits some of them. The sample lists 15,000 to 25,000 clones, roughly three quarters occurring once. Sequencing used peripheral blood mononuclear cells. These TCRs come from a man aged 60 to 69 in good health. Some clones in this sample may be carry-over from other donors' samples.

This chain joins TRBV29-1 and TRBJ2-7; D is possibly TRBD2 (6 bases). Trimming removed 7 bases at V and 7 bases at J, with 11 bases between. Germline-derived CDR1 and CDR2 are SQVTM and ANQGSEA. This CDR3 has 10 residues. This CDR3 reads CSALRGEQYF. The DNA of the CDR3 is TGCAGCGCACTCCGGGGGGAGCAGTACTTC.

The rearrangement links TRBV5-1 to TRBJ1-1, with D perhaps TRBD1 (6 bases). The V gene's germline CDR1 is SGHRS and CDR2 YFSETQ. V dropped 7 bases and J dropped 1 base, with 14 bases sitting between them. The CDR3 runs to 14 residues. CDR3 DNA sequence: TGCGCCAGCCAGACAGGAGGGGGGAACACTGAAGCTTTCTTT. Protein sequence: CASQTGGGNTEAFF.

The V call is TRBV11-3, the J call TRBJ2-2; D is unclear. V lost 4 bases and J 7 bases, leaving 10 bases between the germline ends. CDR1 is SGHNT and CDR2 is YENEEA in the germline V gene. CDR3 length equals 13 residues. The CDR3 DNA sequence: TGTGCCAGCAGCTCCTTGGGGATCGGGGAGCTGTTTTTT. This encodes CASSSLGIGELFF.

The V and J genes are TRBV4-1 and TRBJ2-7; 9 bases align to TRBD1. V was pared by 0 bases and J by 2 bases, with 5 bases of the junction left unmatched. Germline V gene lookup returns CDR1 MGHRA and CDR2 YSYEKL. The CDR3 has 16 residues. Written as DNA, the CDR3 is TGCGCCAGCAGCCAAGACCCCGGGGACAGGGCCTACGAGCAGTACTTC. Residues: CASSQDPGDRAYEQYF.

This clone appeared once. CDR3 coding DNA: TGTGCCTGGAGTGTCACCTACGAGCAGTACTTC. The encoded protein is CAWSVTYEQYF. The chain couples TRBV30 to TRBJ2-7; D ambiguous. Germline loops: CDR1 GTSNPN, CDR2 SVGIG (reference sequence). V was shortened by 0 bases and J by 2 bases, with 2 bases between the two germline ends. CDR3 size: 11 residues.

The chain links TRBV5-4 to TRBJ2-1; TRBD1 might be the D (6 bases). Germline V gives CDR1 SGHNT, CDR2 YYREEE (reference sequence). The germline V and J ends were trimmed by 2 bases and 6 bases, with 12 bases remaining between them. The CDR3 has 14 amino acids. The CDR3 DNA reads TGTGCCAGCAGCTTACAGGGTGGTTTCAATGAGCAGTTCTTC. Protein: CASSLQGGFNEQFF. Combining the CDR3 with reference TRBV5-4 and TRBJ2-1 gives the whole variable domain ETGVTQSPTHLIKTRGQQVTLRCSSQSGHNTVSWYQQALGQGPQFIFQYYREEENGRGNFPPRFSGLQFPNYSSELNVNALELDDSALYLCASSLQGGFNEQFFGPGTRLTVL.

The rearrangement links TRBV5-1 to TRBJ2-3; TRBD2 aligns across 9 bases. The CDR3 is 16 amino acids. Germline values: CDR1 SGHRS, CDR2 YFSETQ. The junction had 9 bases not matched to a gene; V was cut back by 2 bases and J by 5 bases. CDR3 in amino acids: CASSFLAGAEVDTQYF. The CDR3 DNA sequence: TGCGCCAGCAGCTTTTTAGCGGGAGCTGAAGTAGATACGCAGTATTTT. Supplemented by reference TRBV5-1 and TRBJ2-3, the full variable domain reads KAGVTQTPRYLIKTRGQQVTLSCSPISGHRSVSWYQQTPGQGLQFLFEYFSETQRNKGNFPGRFSGRQFSNSRSEMNVSTLELGDSALYLCASSFLAGAEVDTQYFGPGTRLTVL.

The chain employs TRBV6-5 and TRBJ2-7, with TRBD1 matching over 11 bases. This CDR3 contains 13 residues. CDR1 is MNHEY and CDR2 is SVGAGI in the germline V gene. V dropped 6 bases and J dropped 4; count of bases not matched to a gene: 2. The CDR3 is CASSRDRGYEQYF. CDR3 bases: TGTGCCAGCAGCCGGGACAGGGGGTACGAGCAGTACTTC.

The V gene is TRBV7-3, the J gene TRBJ1-2; 7 bases align to TRBD1. The V gene's germline CDR1 is SGHTA and CDR2 FQGTGA. Trimming cost V 0 bases and J 6 bases; bases outside gene matches: 4. The CDR3 consists of 14 residues. The DNA for the CDR3 is TGTGCCAGCAGCTTAACGGCCAGGGGGAATGGCTACACCTTC. This gives the protein CASSLTARGNGYTF.

V usage is TRBV14 and J usage is TRBJ2-1, with TRBD1 matching 9 bases. The CDR3 extends over 16 amino acids. Germline V CDR1 and CDR2: SGHDN, FVKESK. V lost 4 bases to trimming and J lost 4 bases; unmatched junction nucleotides: 8. CDR3 region: CASSPRTGAPYNEQFF. The CDR3 region has the DNA TGTGCCAGCAGCCCTAGGACAGGGGCGCCTTACAATGAGCAGTTCTTC. Combining the CDR3 with reference TRBV14 and TRBJ2-1 gives the whole variable domain EAGVTQFPSHSVIEKGQTVTLRCDPISGHDNLYWYRRVMGKEIKFLLHFVKESKQDESGMPNNRFLAERTGGTYSTLKVQPAELEDSGVYFCASSPRTGAPYNEQFFGPGTRLTVL.

The chain joins TRBV2 to TRBJ1-1; D is perhaps TRBD1 (6 bases). CDR3 length: 14 amino acids. Trimming removed 6 bases from V and 6 bases from J, with 17 bases in between. CDR1 and CDR2 from the germline V gene are SNHLY and FYNNEI. The CDR3 sequence: CASSAHRGGAEAFF. The CDR3 nucleotides read TGTGCCAGCAGCGCCCATAGGGGGGGGGCTGAAGCTTTCTTT.

V is TRBV5-4 and J is TRBJ2-3, with 9 positions matching TRBD2. Per germline, CDR1 SGHNT and CDR2 YYREEE (reference sequence). Trimming took 2 bases from V and 6 from J; bases not matched to a gene: 4. This CDR3 is built from 14 residues. CDR3 in amino acids: CASSFLAGYDTQYF. In DNA, the CDR3 is TGTGCCAGCAGCTTTCTAGCGGGGTATGATACGCAGTATTTT.

The chain carries TRBV2 and TRBJ1-6, with TRBD1 matching 8 bases. V shed 6 bases, J shed 7 bases, and the junction held 8 bases outside the gene matches. The CDR3 runs to 15 residues. Germline V lookup: CDR1 SNHLY, CDR2 FYNNEI. The CDR3, as DNA: TGTGCCAGCAGACCCGGGCGGGACAGGAATTCACCCCTCCACTTT. Translating gives CASRPGRDRNSPLHF.

The chain links TRBV28 to TRBJ2-7, with D hard to call. This CDR3 has 13 residues. Germline CDR1 MDHEN, CDR2 SYDVKM. Trimming removed 8 bases at V and 0 bases at J, with 11 bases between. CDR3 region: CASQQTHSYEQYF. The CDR3, as DNA: TGTGCCAGCCAGCAGACCCACTCCTACGAGCAGTACTTC.

The J gene is TRBJ1-5, the V gene TRBV19; 7 bases map to TRBD1. The CDR3 spans 17 residues. V trimming: 2 bases; J trimming: 3 bases; junction bases outside the gene matches: 10. CDR1 is LNHDA, CDR2 SQIVND, per germline (reference sequence). CDR3 residues: CASSINWGTDFNQPQHF. Here the CDR3 DNA reads TGTGCCAGTAGTATAAATTGGGGGACAGATTTCAATCAGCCCCAGCATTTT. Looking up the rest from reference TRBV19 and TRBJ1-5 gives the full variable domain: DGGITQSPKYLFRKEGQNVTLSCEQNLNHDAMYWYRQDPGQGLRLIYYSQIVNDFQKGDIAEGYSVSREKKESFPLTVTSAQKNPTAFYLCASSINWGTDFNQPQHFGDGTRLSIL.

V is TRBV7-2 and J is TRBJ1-3, with D maybe TRBD1 (5 bases). V gave up 3 bases and J gave up 3 bases, with 12 bases separating them. The CDR3 has 15 residues. Germline lookup yields CDR1 SGHTA and CDR2 FQGNSA. The CDR3 sequence is CASSFGGGGGNTIYF. The CDR3 region has the DNA TGTGCCAGCAGCTTCGGGGGGGGTGGTGGAAACACCATATATTTT.

The chain combines TRBV6-5 with TRBJ1-1; the match to TRBD1 covers 8 bases. V was clipped by 6 bases and J by 4 bases; unmatched bases: 7. The CDR3 consists of 14 residues. Germline V lookup: CDR1 MNHEY, CDR2 SVGAGI. CDR3 residues: CASRAGGAGTEAFF. The CDR3 DNA is TGTGCCAGCAGAGCAGGGGGCGCCGGCACTGAAGCTTTCTTT.

The chain recombines TRBV6-5 with TRBJ1-2; tentatively, D is TRBD1 (6 bases). The CDR3 has 15 amino acids. Germline V lookup: CDR1 MNHEY, CDR2 SVGAGI. V lost 0 bases to trimming and J lost 8 bases, with 16 bases between them. The CDR3 nucleotides are TGTGCCAGCAGTTACTCGCGAGGGGGGGCGGGCGGCTACACCTTC. Translating it yields CASSYSRGGAGGYTF.

The chain is built from TRBV4-3 and TRBJ1-4; unclear D gene. Looked up from germline, CDR1 is LGHNA and CDR2 is YSLEER. Trimming pared 0 bases from V and 0 bases from J, leaving 14 bases between. The CDR3 is 18 residues long. Here the CDR3 DNA reads TGCGCCAGCAGCCAAGAAGCTGACGGATTTGCAACTAATGAAAAACTGTTTTTT. Protein: CASSQEADGFATNEKLFF.

This clone has only a few counts. The J gene is TRBJ1-5, the V gene TRBV7-2; D gene unclear. The CDR3 contains 11 residues. Trimming removed 11 bases at V and 2 bases at J, with 7 bases between. Germline assignment: CDR1 SGHTA and CDR2 FQGNSA. CDR3 in amino acids: CAGECNQPQHF. As DNA, the CDR3 is TGTGCCGGGGAGTGCAATCAGCCCCAGCATTTT.

The chain carries TRBV4-3 and TRBJ2-3; D gene unclear. Trimming stripped 0 bases from V and 6 bases from J, with 7 bases between. The germline CDR1 and CDR2 sequences are LGHNA and YSLEER. The length of the CDR3 is 13 residues. In DNA, the CDR3 is TGCGCCAGCAGCCAAGAAGTAAGGGATACGCAGTATTTT. It yields the protein CASSQEVRDTQYF.

This clone was seen more than once but under ten times. The chain is built from TRBV11-2 and TRBJ1-2; 10 bases map to TRBD1. J gave up 6 bases and V 1 base, and 5 bases lay outside the gene matches. The CDR3 totals 15 residues. CDR1 is SGHAT, CDR2 FQNNGV, per germline. The CDR3 loop reads CASSLGLTGGDGYTF. The CDR3 DNA is TGTGCCAGCAGCTTAGGTTTGACAGGGGGCGATGGCTACACCTTC.

This clone has just a few counts. The V gene is TRBV7-2, the J gene TRBJ1-1; no firm D call. The CDR3 covers 13 residues. The V gene lost 5 bases and the J gene lost 3 bases, with 10 bases spanning the gap. Germline V gives CDR1 SGHTA, CDR2 FQGNSA. This CDR3 is CASSITAYTEAFF. DNA of the CDR3: TGTGCCAGCAGCATTACAGCCTACACTGAAGCTTTCTTT.

The CDR3 reads CAWRQGNSNQPQHF. The CDR3 bases are TGTGCCTGGAGGCAGGGGAACAGCAATCAGCCCCAGCATTTT. This rearrangement joins TRBV30 to TRBJ1-5; TRBD1 might be the D (6 bases). Germline V gene data show CDR1 as GTSNPN and CDR2 as SVGIG (reference sequence). The CDR3 consists of 14 residues. Trimming pared 3 bases from V and 1 base from J, leaving 10 bases between.

The J gene is TRBJ2-6, the V gene TRBV12-5; no reliable D call. In germline, CDR1 is LGHNT, CDR2 FRNRAP. The V and J ends lost 4 bases and 4 bases respectively, with 5 bases between them. This CDR3 is 13 amino acids long. CDR3: CASGSSGANVLTF. CDR3 bases: TGTGCTAGTGGTTCCTCCGGGGCCAACGTCCTGACTTTC.

This clone showed up just a few times. V and J are TRBV27 and TRBJ2-5, with a possible D match to TRBD2 (5 bases). The CDR3 extends over 13 amino acids. The germline V gene has CDR1 MNHEY and CDR2 SMNVEV (reference sequence). Between the trimmed V and J ends, which lost 8 bases and 5 bases, there was a span of 15 bases. CDR3 sequence reads: CASSGYPVETQYF. The CDR3 region has the DNA TGTGCCAGCTCGGGATACCCGGTGGAGACCCAGTACTTC.

The chain uses TRBV5-6 and TRBJ1-1, with TRBD1 matching 8 bases. The CDR3 is 14 residues long. Looked up from germline, CDR1 is SGHDT and CDR2 is YYEEEE. The ends lost 3 bases at V and 6 bases at J; junction bases unmatched: 7. This chain's CDR3 is CASSYGQGLAEAFF. The CDR3 DNA sequence: TGTGCCAGCAGCTACGGACAGGGACTCGCTGAAGCTTTCTTT. Full variable domain (outside the CDR3, taken from reference TRBV5-6 and TRBJ1-1): DAGVTQSPTHLIKTRGQQVTLRCSPKSGHDTVSWYQQALGQGPQFIFQYYEEEERQRGNFPDRFSGHQFPNYSSELNVNALLLGDSALYLCASSYGQGLAEAFFGQGTRLTVV.